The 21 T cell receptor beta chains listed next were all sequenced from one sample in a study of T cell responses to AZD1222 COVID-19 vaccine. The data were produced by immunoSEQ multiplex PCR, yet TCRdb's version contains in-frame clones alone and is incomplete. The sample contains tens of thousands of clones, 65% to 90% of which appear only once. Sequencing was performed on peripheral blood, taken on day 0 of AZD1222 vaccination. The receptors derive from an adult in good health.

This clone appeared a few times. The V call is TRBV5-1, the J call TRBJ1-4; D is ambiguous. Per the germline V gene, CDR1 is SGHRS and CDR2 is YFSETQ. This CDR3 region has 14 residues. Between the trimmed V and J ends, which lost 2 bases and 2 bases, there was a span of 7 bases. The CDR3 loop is CASSFSHTNEKLFF. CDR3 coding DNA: TGCGCCAGCAGCTTTAGCCACACTAATGAAAAACTGTTTTTT.

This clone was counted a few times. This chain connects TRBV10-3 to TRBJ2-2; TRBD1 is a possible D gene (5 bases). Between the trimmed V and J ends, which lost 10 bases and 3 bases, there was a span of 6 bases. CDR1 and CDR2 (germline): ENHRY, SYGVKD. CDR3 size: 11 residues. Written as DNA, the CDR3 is TGTGCCACAGGGTACACCGGGGAGCTGTTTTTT. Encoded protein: CATGYTGELFF.

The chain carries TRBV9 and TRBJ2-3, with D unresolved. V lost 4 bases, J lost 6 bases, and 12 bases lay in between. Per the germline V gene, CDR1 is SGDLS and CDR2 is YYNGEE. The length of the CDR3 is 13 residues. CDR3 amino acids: CASSPQVSDTQYF. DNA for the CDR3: TGTGCCAGCAGCCCCCAAGTAAGCGATACGCAGTATTTT.

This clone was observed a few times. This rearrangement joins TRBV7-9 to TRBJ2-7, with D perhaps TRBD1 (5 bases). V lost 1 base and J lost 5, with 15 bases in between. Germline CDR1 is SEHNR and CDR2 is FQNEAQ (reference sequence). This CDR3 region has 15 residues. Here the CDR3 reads CASSLGSRVGDEQYF. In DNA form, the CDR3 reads TGTGCCAGCAGCTTAGGGTCCAGGGTAGGAGACGAGCAGTACTTC.

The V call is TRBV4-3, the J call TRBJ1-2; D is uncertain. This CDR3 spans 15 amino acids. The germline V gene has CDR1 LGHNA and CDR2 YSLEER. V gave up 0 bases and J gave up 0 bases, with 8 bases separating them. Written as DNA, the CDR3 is TGCGCCAGCAGCCAAGATTTCTCAGCTAACTATGGCTACACCTTC. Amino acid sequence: CASSQDFSANYGYTF.

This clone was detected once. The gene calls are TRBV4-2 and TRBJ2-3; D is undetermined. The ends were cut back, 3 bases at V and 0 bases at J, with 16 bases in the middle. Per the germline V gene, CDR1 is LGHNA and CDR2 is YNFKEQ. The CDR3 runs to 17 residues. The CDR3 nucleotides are TGTGCCAGCAGCCAGGCCCCCTTTCCTTCTAGCACAGATACGCAGTATTTT. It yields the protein CASSQAPFPSSTDTQYF.

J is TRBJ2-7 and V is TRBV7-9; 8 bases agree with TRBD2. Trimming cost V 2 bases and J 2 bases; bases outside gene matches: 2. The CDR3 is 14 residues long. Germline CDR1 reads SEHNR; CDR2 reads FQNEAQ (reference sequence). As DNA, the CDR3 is TGTGCCAGCAGCTTAAGCGGGAGAGCCTACGAGCAGTACTTC. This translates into CASSLSGRAYEQYF.

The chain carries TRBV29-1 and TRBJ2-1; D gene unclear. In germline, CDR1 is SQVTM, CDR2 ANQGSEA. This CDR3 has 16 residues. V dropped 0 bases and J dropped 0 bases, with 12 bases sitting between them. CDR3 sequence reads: CSVEDPLLSSYNEQFF. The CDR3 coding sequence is TGCAGCGTTGAAGATCCTCTGTTAAGCTCCTACAATGAGCAGTTCTTC.

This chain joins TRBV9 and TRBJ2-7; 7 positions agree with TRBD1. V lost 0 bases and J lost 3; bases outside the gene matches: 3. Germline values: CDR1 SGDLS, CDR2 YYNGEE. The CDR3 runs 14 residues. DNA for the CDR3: TGTGCCAGCAGCGTAGGACAGGGCCGCTACGAGCAGTACTTC. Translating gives CASSVGQGRYEQYF.

The DNA for the CDR3 is TGTGCCAGCAGTGACCCTTGGGACGGAAGAGAGACCCAGTACTTC. Protein product: CASSDPWDGRETQYF. The chain has TRBV6-1 and TRBJ2-5, with D perhaps matching TRBD1 or TRBD2 (5 bases each). Per germline, CDR1 MNHNS and CDR2 SASEGT. There are 15 residues in the CDR3. V shed 3 bases and J shed 4 bases, with 15 bases lying between them.

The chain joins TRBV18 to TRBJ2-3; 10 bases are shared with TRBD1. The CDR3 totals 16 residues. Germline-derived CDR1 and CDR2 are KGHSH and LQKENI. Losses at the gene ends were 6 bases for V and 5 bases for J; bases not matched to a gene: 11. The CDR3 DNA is TGTGCCAGCTCCTTAGACAGGGGGCGCGGGAGAGATACGCAGTATTTT. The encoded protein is CASSLDRGRGRDTQYF.

The CDR3 DNA is TGTGCCAGCAGCTCGGACAGGGGGCAAGCCCCCCTCAAGCAGTACTTC. Amino acid sequence: CASSSDRGQAPLKQYF. This chain joins TRBV7-9 and TRBJ2-7; TRBD1 agrees at 11 bases. V was clipped by 4 bases and J by 8 bases; unmatched bases: 13. This CDR3 has 16 residues. Germline CDR1 SEHNR, CDR2 FQNEAQ (reference sequence).

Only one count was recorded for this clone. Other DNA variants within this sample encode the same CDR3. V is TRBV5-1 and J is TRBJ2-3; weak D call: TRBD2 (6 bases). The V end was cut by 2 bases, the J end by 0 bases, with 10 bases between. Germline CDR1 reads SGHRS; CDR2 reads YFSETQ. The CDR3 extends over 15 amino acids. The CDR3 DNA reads TGCGCCAGCAGCTTCGAGGGGACTAGCACAGATACGCAGTATTTT. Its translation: CASSFEGTSTDTQYF. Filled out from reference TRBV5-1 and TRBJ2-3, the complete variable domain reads KAGVTQTPRYLIKTRGQQVTLSCSPISGHRSVSWYQQTPGQGLQFLFEYFSETQRNKGNFPGRFSGRQFSNSRSEMNVSTLELGDSALYLCASSFEGTSTDTQYFGPGTRLTVL.

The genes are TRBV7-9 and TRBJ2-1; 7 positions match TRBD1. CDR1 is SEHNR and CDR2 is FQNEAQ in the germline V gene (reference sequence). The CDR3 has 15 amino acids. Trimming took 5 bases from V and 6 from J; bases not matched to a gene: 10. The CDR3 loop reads CASSTIRNRGNEQFF. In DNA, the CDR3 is TGTGCCAGCAGCACCATCCGAAACAGGGGCAATGAGCAGTTCTTC.

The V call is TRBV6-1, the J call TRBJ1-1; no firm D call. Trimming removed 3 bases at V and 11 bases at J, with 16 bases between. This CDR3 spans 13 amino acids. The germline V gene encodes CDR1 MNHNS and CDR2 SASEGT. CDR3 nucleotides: TGTGCCAGCAGTGAGGACGTGCAGACCCGGGCTTTCTTT. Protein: CASSEDVQTRAFF.

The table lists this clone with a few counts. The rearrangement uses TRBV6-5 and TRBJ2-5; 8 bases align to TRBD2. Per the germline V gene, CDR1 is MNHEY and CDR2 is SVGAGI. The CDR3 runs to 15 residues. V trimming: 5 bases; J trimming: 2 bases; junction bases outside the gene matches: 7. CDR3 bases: TGTGCCAGCAGTAGGTTAGCGGGGAGTCAAGAGACCCAGTACTTC. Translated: CASSRLAGSQETQYF.

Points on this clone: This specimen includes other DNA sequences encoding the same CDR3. CDR3 residues: CASSLDRGANTGELFF. In nucleotides, the CDR3 is TGTGCCAGCAGCTTAGATCGGGGGGCGAACACCGGGGAGCTGTTTTTT. The chain links TRBV13 to TRBJ2-2, with 7 bases matching TRBD2. The J segment lost 0 bases and the V segment lost 1 base, leaving 2 bases of the junction unmatched. CDR1 PRHDT and CDR2 FYEKMQ come from the germline V gene (reference sequence). This CDR3 has 16 residues.

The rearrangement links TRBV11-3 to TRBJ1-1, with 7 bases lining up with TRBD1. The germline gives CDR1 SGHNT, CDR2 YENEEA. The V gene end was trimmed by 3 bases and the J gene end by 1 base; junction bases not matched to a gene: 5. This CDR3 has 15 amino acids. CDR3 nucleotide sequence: TGTGCCAGCAGCTTCGCTGGGACAGAGAACACTGAAGCTTTCTTT. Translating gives CASSFAGTENTEAFF.

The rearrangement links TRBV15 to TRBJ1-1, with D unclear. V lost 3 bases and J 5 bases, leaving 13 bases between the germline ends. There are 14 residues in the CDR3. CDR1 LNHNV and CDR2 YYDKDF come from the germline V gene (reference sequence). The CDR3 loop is CATSSFLRGTEAFF. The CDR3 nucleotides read TGTGCCACCAGCAGTTTCCTTAGAGGGACTGAAGCTTTCTTT. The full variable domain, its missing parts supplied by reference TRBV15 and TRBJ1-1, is DAMVIQNPRYQVTQFGKPVTLSCSQTLNHNVMYWYQQKSSQAPKLLFHYYDKDFNNEADTPDNFQSRRPNTSFCFLDIRSPGLGDTAMYLCATSSFLRGTEAFFGQGTRLTVV.

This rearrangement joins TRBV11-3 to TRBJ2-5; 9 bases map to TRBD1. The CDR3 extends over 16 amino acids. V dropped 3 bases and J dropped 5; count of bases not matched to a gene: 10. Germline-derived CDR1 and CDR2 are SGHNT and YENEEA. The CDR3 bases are TGTGCCAGCAGCTTCGGAGGGACAGGGATCTGGGAGACCCAGTACTTC. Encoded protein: CASSFGGTGIWETQYF.

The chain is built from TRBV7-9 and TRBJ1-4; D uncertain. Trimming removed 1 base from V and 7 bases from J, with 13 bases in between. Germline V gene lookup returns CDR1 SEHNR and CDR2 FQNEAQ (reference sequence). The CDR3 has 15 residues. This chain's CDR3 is CASSLVIRSVEKLFF. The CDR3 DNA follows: TGTGCCAGCAGCTTAGTTATTCGCTCGGTTGAAAAACTGTTTTTT.